This record concerns one TCR beta chain sequence. There is no known antigen for this receptor. Base qualities are not at hand, and no much larger clone is one base apart. The time point label, as the study defines it: baseline before first vaccination. Vaccinee samples were obtained from the UK trials COV001 and COV002, which included a single-blind randomized controlled phase 2/3 trial of AZD1222 (ChAdOx1 nCoV-19) in healthy adults. Trial participant PBMC samples were collected at day 0 and day 28 after the second dose for TCRbeta chain sequencing. The germline V gene (reference sequence) specifies LNHNV as CDR1 and YYDKDF as CDR2. The junction shows trimming of 2 bases on V and 5 bases on J, plus 6 bases between the germline ends. From the cysteine through the phenylalanine, the CDR3 covers 12 amino acids. Just CDR3 DNA is preserved here, 36 bases in frame from base 1. The record originates from a study of T cell responses to AZD1222 COVID-19 vaccine (dated by TCRdb to about 2021). Regarding the complete study: Because spike-specific TCR depth and breadth did not differ between the two schedules, AZD1222 recipients who got a second dose at roughly 4 weeks were pooled with those who got a second dose at roughly 12 weeks. Trial participants were enrolled by age into subgroups of 18-55, 56-69 and 70-plus years, and roughly 150, 30 and 60 TCR-sequenced participants, respectively, were included in these subgroups. TCR sequencing was performed for roughly 240 trial participants, of whom some 200 were given two doses of AZD1222 and around 26 were given two doses of MenACWY control vaccine. Study-wide findings and limitations: Reportedly, close to half of the unique spike-specific TCRs recognized epitopes lying outside the regions that are mutated in the B.1.351 and B.1.1.7 variants. In the small 56-69-year group, the increase in depth fell short of significance, most likely because of low power. After two AZD1222 doses, spike-specific TCR breadth and depth were significantly higher than at day 0 and than in MenACWY recipients. Participants were mostly white British, with more females than males. The authors suggested clonal diversity may have been underestimated. Vaccine-associated CD4 TCRs spanned the whole spike protein, with dominant responses in regions 160-218 and 743-854. Conclusions about previously exposed vaccinees are limited because only six or seven AZD1222 recipients were SARS-CoV-2 seropositive at baseline. No day 14 peak-response samples were available, so repertoires were characterized only after the peak T cell response.

The CDR3 regions of human TCRbeta chains were analyzed by immunosequencing. The authors' analysis ran thus. TCRs in the repertoires were matched against a reference library of SARS-CoV-2-specific TCRs that had been generated with the MIRA antigen-specificity platform. Breadth was defined as the fraction of unique TCRs that were SARS-CoV-2-associated, and depth was defined as the fraction of total T cells that were SARS-CoV-2-associated. Using the MIRA data, each spike-specific TCR was assigned both to the spike region to which the TCR was reactive and to a CD4 or CD8 class. Log10-transformed breadth and depth values were compared by one-way ANOVA with Sidak's multiple comparisons tests. Drawn from immuneACCESS, this table holds only the in-frame rearrangements with V and J called that TCRdb kept. Clones are partly lost; checked studies trace under half to an unresolved V gene and leave the rest unexplained. The DNA gave D and trimming, while V, J and clone size come from that table. Within this sample are 90,000 to 130,000 clones, with about four fifths of them counted one time only. Roughly 9.5% of the sample rests with the top ten.

The sample consisted of peripheral blood, taken on day 0 of AZD1222 vaccination. This receptor was obtained from an adult in good health. The chain couples TRBV15 to TRBJ1-2; there is no confident call for the D gene. This receptor has the CDR3 CATSRSRYGYTF. The nucleotide sequence reads TGTGCCACCAGCAGATCGCGGTATGGCTACACCTTC.